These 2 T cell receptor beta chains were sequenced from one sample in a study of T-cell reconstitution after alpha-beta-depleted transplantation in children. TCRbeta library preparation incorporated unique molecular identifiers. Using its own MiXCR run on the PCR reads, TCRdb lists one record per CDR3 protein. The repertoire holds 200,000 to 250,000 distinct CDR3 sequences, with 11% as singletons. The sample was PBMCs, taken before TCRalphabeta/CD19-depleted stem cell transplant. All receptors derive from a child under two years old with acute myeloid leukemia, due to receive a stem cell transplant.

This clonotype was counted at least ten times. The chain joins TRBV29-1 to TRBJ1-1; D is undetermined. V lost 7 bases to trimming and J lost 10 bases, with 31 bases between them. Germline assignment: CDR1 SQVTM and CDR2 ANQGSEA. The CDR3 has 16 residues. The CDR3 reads CSACGEWVPGCLTAFF. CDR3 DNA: TGCAGCGCCTGTGGAGAATGGGTCCCAGGATGCCTGACAGCTTTCTTT.

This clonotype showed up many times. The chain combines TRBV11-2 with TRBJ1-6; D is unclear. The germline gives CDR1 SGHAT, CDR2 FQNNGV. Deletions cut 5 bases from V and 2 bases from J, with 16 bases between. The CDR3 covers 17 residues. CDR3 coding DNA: TGTGCCAGCAGCCGCGAGCTTTCTGGCCCCTATAATTCACCCCTCCACTTT. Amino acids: CASSRELSGPYNSPLHF.